This entry lists 8 T cell receptor beta chains sequenced from one sample in a study of T cells in Graves' hyperthyroidism and ophthalmopathy (dated by TCRdb to between 2018 and 2021). Libraries came from multiplex PCR. The sequencer listed for this sample is Illumina HiSeq 2000. Amplification of TCR beta CDR3 regions was carried out from RNA transcripts. For the first round of RT-PCR on the TCR CDR3, the HTBI primer set was used together with the Qiagen OneStep RT-PCR kit. Using fastp at Q25 and MiXCR, TCRdb reprocessed the public reads and kept productive beta chains. Rows are unified per CDR3 protein, each entry keeping the most common DNA and genes. The sample data list approximately 370,000 distinct CDR3 sequences, and 17% of these were observed just once. 34% of the sample belongs to the ten largest clones. The sequenced sample consisted of blood. The receptors here all came from a woman aged 25 to 39 with Graves' hyperthyroidism that later progressed to Graves' ophthalmopathy.

This clonotype was counted at least ten times. This chain joins TRBV5-1 and TRBJ2-5; no clear D gene. The CDR3 length is 11 residues. The germline V and J ends were trimmed by 4 bases and 3 bases, with 4 bases remaining between them. Germline V lookup: CDR1 SGHRS, CDR2 YFSETQ. The CDR3 coding sequence is TGCGCCAGCAGCCATGAAGAGACCCAGTACTTC. The encoded protein is CASSHEETQYF.

This clonotype has just a few counts. This chain uses TRBV7-2 with TRBJ2-1, with no clear D. The germline V gene has CDR1 SGHTA and CDR2 FQGNSA. The ends were cut back, 1 base at V and 6 bases at J, with 7 bases in the middle. This CDR3 contains 13 residues. The CDR3 loop reads CASSLVQSNEQFF. CDR3 DNA: TGTGCCAGCAGCTTAGTTCAGAGCAATGAGCAGTTCTTC. The full variable domain, in which reference TRBV7-2 and TRBJ2-1 provide the parts outside the CDR3, is GAGVSQSPSNKVTEKGKDVELRCDPISGHTALYWYRQSLGQGLEFLIYFQGNSAPDKSGLPSDRFSAERTGGSVSTLTIQRTQQEDSAVYLCASSLVQSNEQFFGPGTRLTVL.

This clonotype was detected ten times or more. V gene TRBV6-1 combines with J gene TRBJ1-2, with D unclear. This CDR3 has 13 residues. V was trimmed by 6 bases and J by 4 bases, leaving 12 bases between them. Germline CDR1 is MNHNS and CDR2 is SASEGT. This CDR3 reads CASSLRPFYGYTF. The CDR3 DNA sequence: TGTGCCAGCAGCTTAAGGCCTTTCTATGGCTACACCTTC.

This chain joins TRBV4-1 and TRBJ1-2; 8 positions match TRBD1. In germline, CDR1 is MGHRA, CDR2 YSYEKL. V shed 2 bases, J shed 6 bases, and the junction held 5 bases outside the gene matches. The length of the CDR3 is 14 residues. CDR3 bases: TGCGCCAGCAGCCAAAGCCCGACAGGGGATGGCTACACCTTC. Its protein product is CASSQSPTGDGYTF.

This clonotype was picked up a small number of times. The chain recombines TRBV29-1 with TRBJ2-6; D is ambiguous. Trimming took 4 bases from V and 0 from J, leaving 4 bases between them. CDR3 length: 13 residues. Germline CDR1 and CDR2: SQVTM and ANQGSEA. The CDR3: CSVVVSGANVLTF. In DNA form, the CDR3 reads TGCAGCGTTGTGGTCTCTGGGGCCAACGTCCTGACTTTC.

The chain couples TRBV24-1 to TRBJ2-5; a possible D gene is TRBD2 (5 bases). V dropped 8 bases and J dropped 5 bases, with 14 bases sitting between them. Per the germline V gene, CDR1 is KGHDR and CDR2 is SFDVKD. The CDR3 has 13 residues. This CDR3 is CATTAEGSETQYF. DNA for the CDR3: TGTGCCACCACTGCTGAGGGATCGGAGACCCAGTACTTC.

In its sample, this clonotype was seen many times. The genes are TRBV30 and TRBJ2-7; possible D gene TRBD1, 6 bases. Germline CDR1 GTSNPN, CDR2 SVGIG (reference sequence). This CDR3 is 13 amino acids long. Deletions cut 3 bases from V and 1 base from J, with 10 bases between. The DNA for the CDR3 is TGTGCCTGGAGCACAGGACAGTCCTACGAGCAGTACTTC. As protein: CAWSTGQSYEQYF.

This sequence joins TRBV12-3 or TRBV12-4 and TRBJ1-4; 8 positions agree with TRBD1. The CDR3 extends over 14 amino acids. Trimming removed 6 bases from V and 3 bases from J; junction bases left unmatched: 3. Here the CDR3 reads CASSPGGSNEKLFF. The CDR3 DNA reads as TGTGCCAGCAGCCCAGGGGGCTCTAATGAAAAACTGTTTTTT.